These 23 T cell receptor beta chains came from one sample sequenced in a study of vaccination effects on CD4 cells after COVID-19. TCRdb's table, derived via immunoSEQ multiplex PCR, lists solely in-frame clones and lacks some. The sample has approximately 47,000 clones; about three quarters are singletons. These TCRs are of unknown antigen specificity. Cultured cells yielded isolated CD4+ T cells after approximately nine days. The specimen was CD4+ T cells from PBMCs cultured without peptide, collected before COVID-19 vaccination. All receptors derive from a human donor who had a prior SARS-CoV-2 infection.

The V call is TRBV19, the J call TRBJ1-5; D might be TRBD1 (6 bases). This CDR3 contains 14 residues. Per germline, CDR1 LNHDA and CDR2 SQIVND (reference sequence). Trimming removed 3 bases from V and 6 bases from J, with 12 bases in between. The chain's CDR3 is CASSIDRWAQPQHF. Written as DNA, the CDR3 is TGTGCCAGTAGTATTGACAGGTGGGCTCAGCCCCAGCATTTT.

V gene TRBV19 combines with J gene TRBJ2-7, with 8 bases lining up with TRBD1. Germline CDR1 reads LNHDA; CDR2 reads SQIVND (reference sequence). Unmatched junction bases numbered 4, after V lost 5 bases and J lost 4 bases. CDR3 length: 13 amino acids. CDR3: CASSSGTGYEQYF. CDR3 bases: TGTGCCAGTAGTTCCGGGACAGGATACGAGCAGTACTTC.

This sequence joins TRBV27 and TRBJ2-2; 12 bases line up with TRBD1. This CDR3 is built from 17 residues. Trimming took 5 bases from V and 3 from J; bases not matched to a gene: 7. Germline V CDR1 and CDR2: MNHEY, SMNVEV (reference sequence). In nucleotides, the CDR3 is TGTGCCAGCAGTAGGGGACAGGGGGCAGTCGACACCGGGGAGCTGTTTTTT. Its translation is CASSRGQGAVDTGELFF.

The genes are TRBV4-1 and TRBJ1-2, with D possibly matching TRBD1 (5 bases). The CDR3 has 14 amino acids. Trimming left V 0 bases short and J 7 bases short, with 12 bases between. Germline V gene data show CDR1 as MGHRA and CDR2 as YSYEKL. The DNA for the CDR3 is TGCGCCAGCAGCCAAGAGTCGGTGGGGACTGGCTACACCTTC. Residues: CASSQESVGTGYTF.

Worth noting for this clone: Relative to the germline gene, one junction end is altered; a read error may explain this. The chain couples TRBV12-3 or TRBV12-4 to TRBJ2-7; D may be TRBD1 (5 bases). This CDR3 is 11 amino acids long. CDR3 region: CASSGAGCNDF. Here the CDR3 DNA reads TGTGCCAGCAGTGGGGCCGGGTGTAACGACTTC.

The chain joins TRBV9 to TRBJ2-2, with no clear D. The CDR3 spans 14 residues. The germline V gene has CDR1 SGDLS and CDR2 YYNGEE. V was cut by 0 bases and J by 1 base, with 4 bases left in between. CDR3 protein: CASSVGGNTGELFF. The CDR3 nucleotides are TGTGCCAGCAGCGTAGGGGGGAACACCGGGGAGCTGTTTTTT. Full variable domain (outside the CDR3, taken from reference TRBV9 and TRBJ2-2): DSGVTQTPKHLITATGQRVTLRCSPRSGDLSVYWYQQSLDQGLQFLIQYYNGEERAKGNILERFSAQQFPDLHSELNLSSLELGDSALYFCASSVGGNTGELFFGEGSRLTVL.

A single count supports this clone. The CDR3 DNA is TGTGCCAGCAGCTTATCAGGATCGTTATACGAGCAGTACTTC. Translation: CASSLSGSLYEQYF. This chain joins TRBV7-9 and TRBJ2-7; D call uncertain. The length of the CDR3 is 14 residues. The ends were cut back, 2 bases at V and 4 bases at J, with 12 bases in the middle. The germline CDR1 and CDR2 sequences are SEHNR and FQNEAQ (reference sequence).

The genes are TRBV6-4 and TRBJ2-1; 10 positions agree with TRBD2. The germline V gene encodes CDR1 MRHNA and CDR2 SNTAGT. V was clipped by 6 bases and J by 9 bases; unmatched bases: 17. The CDR3 extends over 17 amino acids. The CDR3 spells CASSAHKPGTSAREQFF. The CDR3 coding sequence is TGTGCCAGCAGCGCCCATAAGCCCGGGACTAGCGCCCGTGAGCAGTTCTTC.

The table lists this clone with a few counts. The J gene is TRBJ2-1, the V gene TRBV10-3, with 8 bases identical to TRBD2. The CDR3 contains 15 residues. Trimming at V came to 10 bases and at J to 8 bases, leaving 16 bases not matched to a gene. Germline CDR1 is ENHRY and CDR2 is SYGVKD. The CDR3 sequence: CATNGGAVDGYEQFF. For the CDR3, the DNA is TGTGCCACCAACGGGGGGGCGGTGGACGGATATGAGCAGTTCTTC.

This clone came up a few times. The CDR3 coding sequence is TGTGCCAGCAGTATAGACCCAATCTCCTACAATGAGCAGTTCTTC. It encodes CASSIDPISYNEQFF. The gene calls are TRBV7-2 and TRBJ2-1; D unresolved. The CDR3 has 15 amino acids. V shed 6 bases and J shed 0 bases, with 12 bases lying between them. Germline values: CDR1 SGHTA, CDR2 FQGNSA. The full variable domain, with the rest looked up from reference TRBV7-2 and TRBJ2-1, is GAGVSQSPSNKVTEKGKDVELRCDPISGHTALYWYRQSLGQGLEFLIYFQGNSAPDKSGLPSDRFSAERTGGSVSTLTIQRTQQEDSAVYLCASSIDPISYNEQFFGPGTRLTVL.

This clone turned up a few times. This chain uses TRBV5-1 with TRBJ1-6; possible D gene TRBD1, 6 bases. The CDR3 consists of 14 residues. Germline CDR1 and CDR2: SGHRS and YFSETQ. Trimming took off 4 bases at V and 6 bases at J, with 11 bases between the two ends. DNA of the CDR3: TGCGCCAGCAGCCCATGGACAGTTAATTCACCCCTCCACTTT. Translation: CASSPWTVNSPLHF.

In this sample, this clone turned up a few times. The chain is built from TRBV5-4 and TRBJ1-2; D perhaps matches TRBD1 (5 bases). V lost 1 base, J lost 2 bases, and 6 bases lay in between. This CDR3 is built from 13 residues. CDR1 is SGHNT, CDR2 YYREEE, per germline (reference sequence). CDR3 in amino acids: CASSLRGNYGYTF. The CDR3 DNA reads TGTGCCAGCAGCTTGCGGGGGAACTATGGCTACACCTTC.

This chain uses TRBV3-1 (or the pseudogene TRBV3-2) with TRBJ1-1; 8 positions agree with TRBD1. Per germline, CDR1 LGHDT and CDR2 YNNKEL (reference sequence). The CDR3 consists of 18 residues. V lost 5 bases, J lost 1 base, and 15 bases stayed unmatched. Here the CDR3 DNA reads TGTGCCAGCAGCACGCGCGTGAGAGGACAGGGTCAGAACACTGAAGCTTTCTTT. Residues: CASSTRVRGQGQNTEAFF.

The chain links TRBV6-5 to TRBJ2-7, with 8 bases fitting TRBD2. Germline CDR1 is MNHEY and CDR2 is SVGAGI. V shed 6 bases and J 0 bases; nucleotides not matched to a gene: 4. This CDR3 region has 14 residues. CDR3 loop: CASRLAAGSYEQYF. The CDR3 nucleotides are TGTGCCAGCAGACTAGCGGCCGGCTCCTACGAGCAGTACTTC.

The count of this clone is one. The V call is TRBV27, the J call TRBJ1-2; 8 nucleotides match TRBD1. The CDR3 is 17 amino acids. From germline, CDR1 is MNHEY and CDR2 SMNVEV (reference sequence). V lost 7 bases and J lost 4; bases outside the gene matches: 17. Here the CDR3 DNA reads TGTGCCAGCAAGGGGACTCGGGGCAGGGGGCGCATCTATGGCTACACCTTC. Its translation: CASKGTRGRGRIYGYTF.

The chain combines TRBV28 with TRBJ2-3, with a weak D call TRBD2 (6 bases). Between the trimmed V and J ends, which lost 3 bases and 4 bases, there was a span of 11 bases. Germline CDR1 and CDR2: MDHEN and SYDVKM. This CDR3 spans 14 amino acids. The CDR3 loop reads CASSFAGTPDTQYF. DNA for the CDR3: TGTGCCAGCAGTTTTGCGGGAACACCAGATACGCAGTATTTT.

The chain links TRBV4-2 to TRBJ2-1; tentative D call: TRBD2 (6 bases). The CDR3 is 15 amino acids. Trimming took off 4 bases at V and 5 bases at J, with 15 bases between the two ends. Germline CDR1 is LGHNA and CDR2 is YNFKEQ. The chain's CDR3 is CASSPRVADDNEQFF. The DNA for the CDR3 is TGTGCCAGCAGCCCAAGGGTAGCGGATGACAATGAGCAGTTCTTC.

The chain is built from TRBV3-1 (or the pseudogene TRBV3-2) and TRBJ1-4; D gene unclear. V was trimmed by 4 bases and J by 8 bases, leaving 11 bases between them. The CDR3 spans 13 residues. Germline V CDR1 and CDR2: LGHDT, YNNKEL (reference sequence). This CDR3 reads CASSPRGSEKLFF. CDR3 bases: TGTGCCAGCAGCCCGCGTGGTAGCGAAAAACTGTTTTTT.

There are a few counts of this clone. V is TRBV6-6 and J is TRBJ1-1; 9 nucleotides line up with TRBD1. V trimming: 0 bases; J trimming: 4 bases; junction bases outside the gene matches: 0. Germline V gives CDR1 MNHNY, CDR2 SVGAGI (reference sequence). The CDR3 is made up of 14 amino acids. The CDR3 DNA is TGTGCCAGCAGTTACTCGACAGGGGGCACTGAAGCTTTCTTT. This codes for CASSYSTGGTEAFF.

This clone was observed a single time. The chain employs TRBV10-3 and TRBJ2-5, with 7 bases aligning to TRBD1. This CDR3 has 14 amino acids. Germline V CDR1 and CDR2: ENHRY, SYGVKD. With 5 bases clipped from V and 5 bases from J, the junction kept 8 bases outside the gene matches. The CDR3 reads CAISPRQGRETQYF. In DNA, the CDR3 is TGTGCCATCAGTCCCCGACAGGGTCGGGAGACCCAGTACTTC.

This sequence joins TRBV11-2 and TRBJ1-2; D remains unclear. The CDR3 is 16 amino acids. Germline V gene sequence: CDR1 SGHAT, CDR2 FQNNGV. Deletions cut 4 bases from V and 4 bases from J, with 19 bases between. The CDR3, as DNA: TGTGCCAGCAGCTCAAGGGCAGAACCTTTTTCCTATGGCTACACCTTC. Translated, it gives CASSSRAEPFSYGYTF.

The rearrangement uses TRBV7-2 and TRBJ1-2; TRBD1 aligns across 7 bases. Germline values: CDR1 SGHTA, CDR2 FQGNSA. The CDR3 runs to 13 residues. The V segment lost 5 bases and the J segment 6 bases; nucleotides outside the gene matches: 6. DNA of the CDR3: TGTGCCAGCAGCCCCGACAGGGTAAATGGCTACACCTTC. Protein sequence: CASSPDRVNGYTF.

The CDR3 DNA is TGTGCCAGCAGCCCGGATCCCTCGCGGGATACGCAGTATTTT. Translating gives CASSPDPSRDTQYF. This sequence joins TRBV6-5 and TRBJ2-3; D is ambiguous. V was clipped by 6 bases and J by 6 bases, with 16 bases between them. Germline lookup yields CDR1 MNHEY and CDR2 SVGAGI. The CDR3 is 14 residues long.